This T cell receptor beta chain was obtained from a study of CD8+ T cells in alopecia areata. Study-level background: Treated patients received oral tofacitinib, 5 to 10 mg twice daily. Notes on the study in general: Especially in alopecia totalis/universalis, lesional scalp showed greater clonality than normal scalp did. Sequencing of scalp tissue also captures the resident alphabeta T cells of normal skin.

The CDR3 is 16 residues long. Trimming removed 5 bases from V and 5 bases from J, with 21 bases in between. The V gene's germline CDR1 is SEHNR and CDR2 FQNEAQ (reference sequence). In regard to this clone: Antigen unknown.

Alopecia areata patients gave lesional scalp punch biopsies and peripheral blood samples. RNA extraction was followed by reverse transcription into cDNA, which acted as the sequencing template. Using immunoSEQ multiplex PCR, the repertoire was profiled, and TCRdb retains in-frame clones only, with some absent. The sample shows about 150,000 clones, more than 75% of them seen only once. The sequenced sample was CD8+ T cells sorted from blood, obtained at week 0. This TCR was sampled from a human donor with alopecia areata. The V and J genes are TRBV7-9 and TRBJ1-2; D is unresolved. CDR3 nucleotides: TGTGCCAGCAGCGCGGCGTCGGACCCAGCGTGGTATGGCTACACCTTC. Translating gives CASSAASDPAWYGYTF. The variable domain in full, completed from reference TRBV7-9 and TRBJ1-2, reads DTGVSQNPRHKITKRGQNVTFRCDPISEHNRLYWYRQTLGQGPEFLTYFQNEAQLEKSRLLSDRFSAERPKGSFSTLEIQRTEQGDSAMYLCASSAASDPAWYGYTFGSGTRLTVV.